This T cell receptor (beta chain) comes out of a study of T cell changes during pregnancy in multiple sclerosis. The assay was immunoSEQ multiplex PCR, and TCRdb's table has in-frame clones only and misses some. The profile shows about 87,000 clones, around 93% of them singletons. Germline CDR1 SGDLS, CDR2 YYNGEE. This CDR3 spans 16 amino acids. Trimming pared 4 bases from V and 0 bases from J, leaving 11 bases between. This material consisted of peripheral blood, taken in the third trimester of pregnancy. The chain uses TRBV9 and TRBJ2-6; D might be TRBD2 (5 bases). This receptor was obtained from a female donor in good health, enrolled as a control in a pregnancy study. CDR3 sequence: CASSLGEPSGANVLTF. CDR3 DNA sequence: TGTGCCAGCAGCCTCGGGGAGCCCTCTGGGGCCAACGTCCTGACTTTC.